Sequencing of this TCR beta chain was carried out in a study of OX40 agonist ivuxolimab in advanced cancers. Germline-derived CDR1 and CDR2 are LNHDA and SQIVND (reference sequence). Trimming cost V 3 bases and J 5 bases, with 10 bases left between them. The CDR3 consists of 13 residues. This table comes from immunoSEQ multiplex PCR, and its TCRdb copy is limited to in-frame clones, with some not included. The table has approximately 59,000 clones, 75% to 85% seen once; the top ten hold 0.7% to 0.8%. This TCR came from an adult with an advanced solid tumor such as melanoma, head and neck, liver or kidney cancer. The chain links TRBV19 to TRBJ1-2; no clear D gene. The input for sequencing was CD4+ or CD8+ T cells sorted from blood, taken in a trial of the OX40 agonist ivuxolimab. DNA of the CDR3: TGTGCCAGTAGTATGGAAGGGCAATATGGCTACACCTTC. Amino acid sequence: CASSMEGQYGYTF.